The subject of this entry is one TCR beta chain. The data derive from a study of T cells in Graves' hyperthyroidism and ophthalmopathy. Regions amplified from RNA transcripts were the TCR beta CDR3 regions. TCR CDR3 regions were first amplified by RT-PCR with HTBI primers. TCRdb processed the multiplex PCR reads anew with MiXCR; each CDR3 protein has one entry. The sample has roughly 280,000 distinct CDR3 sequences, around 15% seen once. This CDR3 comprises 13 residues. V was clipped by 6 bases and J by 4 bases, with 13 bases between them. Germline lookup yields CDR1 DFQATT and CDR2 SNEGSKA (reference sequence). Uncontrolled infections, other autoimmune diseases, pregnancy or lactation led to exclusion of patients. PBMCs came from more than 9 ml fresh peripheral blood.

The source material was blood. The chain carries TRBV20-1 and TRBJ2-1; D gene ambiguous. The source of this sequence is a woman aged 55 to 70 with Graves' ophthalmopathy. CDR3 amino acids: CSAPLLDYNEQFF. The DNA for the CDR3 is TGCAGTGCCCCACTTCTAGATTACAATGAGCAGTTCTTC.